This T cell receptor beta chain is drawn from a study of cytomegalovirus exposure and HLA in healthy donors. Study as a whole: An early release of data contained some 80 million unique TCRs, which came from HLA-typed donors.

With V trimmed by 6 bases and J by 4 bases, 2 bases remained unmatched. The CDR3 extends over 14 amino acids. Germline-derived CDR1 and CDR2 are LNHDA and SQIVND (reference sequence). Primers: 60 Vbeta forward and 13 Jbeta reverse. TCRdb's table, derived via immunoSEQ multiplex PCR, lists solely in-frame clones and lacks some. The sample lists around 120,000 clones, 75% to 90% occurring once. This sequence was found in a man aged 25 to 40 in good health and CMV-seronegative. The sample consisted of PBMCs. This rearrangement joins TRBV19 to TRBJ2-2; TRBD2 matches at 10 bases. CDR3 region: CASRQREGTGELFF. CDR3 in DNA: TGTGCCAGTAGACAGCGGGAGGGCACCGGGGAGCTGTTTTTT.